This T cell receptor (beta chain) is from a study of shared clonotypes between healthy human individuals. Only CD45RO-negative cells positively selected for CCR7 counted as naive CD8 cells, so terminally differentiated effector memory CD45RA+ cells were excluded. For this clone: What it binds is unknown.

Each subset's genomic DNA was shared equally among a number of immunoSEQ plates. Sequencing was performed with immunoSEQ multiplex PCR; in TCRdb, only in-frame clones are kept and a portion is missing. Among around 2,000,000 clones listed, over 85% were seen once. Points from the study as a whole: How much donors shared clonotypes was expected to be affected by sequencing depth. Limited genetic and exposure-history diversity came from having few donors.

This clonotype was obtained from a young man in good health. Sequencing was done on a sample of naive CD8+ T cells sorted from blood.

The CDR3 DNA reads TGTGCCAGCAGTTTTCAAGGGGGAGATAGCACAGATACGCAGTATTTT. Translated: CASSFQGGDSTDTQYF. The gene calls are TRBV7-8 and TRBJ2-3; TRBD1 might be the D (6 bases). V lost 6 bases, J lost 0 bases, and 16 bases lay in between. The CDR3 consists of 16 residues. From germline, CDR1 is SGHVS and CDR2 FQNEAQ.